This TCR beta chain was captured in a study of blood T cell repertoires in COVID-19. Study in general: The United States, Italy and Spain provided the acute and convalescent COVID-19 samples. T cells, B-cell-depleted T cells, or PBMCs provided the cDNA or gDNA that served as material.

Per the germline V gene, CDR1 is MGHDK and CDR2 is SYGVNS. CDR3 length: 17 residues. The germline V and J ends were trimmed by 4 bases and 0 bases, with 13 bases remaining between them. As originally analysed: The assay estimated nucleated cells by amplifying reference gene primers. The protocol was immunoSEQ multiplex PCR, while the TCRdb copy is restricted to in-frame clones and leaves out a portion. The V and J calls and clone size were taken over from that table, and D and trimming were inferred from the DNA. The repertoire has 200,000 to 250,000 clones, 86% of them found once; the top ten carry about 6%.

What was sequenced was peripheral blood. The chain couples TRBV25-1 to TRBJ1-6, with a weak D call TRBD1 (5 bases). The clonotype was recovered from a man older than 75 with acute or convalescent COVID-19. CDR3 DNA sequence: TGTGCCAGCAGTGGAGCGGGGGGGAGCTCCTATAATTCACCCCTCCACTTT. This sequence encodes CASSGAGGSSYNSPLHF.